This entry concerns a single T cell receptor (beta chain). Its antigen remains unidentified. The germline gene is not matched at one end of the junction; a read error may be the cause. The data derive from a study of cytomegalovirus exposure and HLA in healthy donors. As for the study in general: There were under 140 million unique TCR beta sequences, drawn from around 180 million T cells, in an earlier analysis.

The CDR3 totals 15 residues. Germline loops: CDR1 KGHSH, CDR2 LQKENI. Points from the study as a whole: Later analysis identified a missense DCLRE1C variant that was linked to TCR beta V- and J-gene trimming. In a later analysis, HLA-associated TCR beta chains were more clonally expanded than equally common others. Reported performance of the classifier showed diagnosis of cytomegalovirus status with high specificity and sensitivity.

A multiplex PCR was run with 60 Vbeta primers and 13 Jbeta primers. Profiled with immunoSEQ multiplex PCR; TCRdb holds only in-frame clones, not every one. The sample carries roughly 100,000 clones, nearly 85% recorded once. The material sequenced was PBMCs. The clonotype comes from a man aged 18 to 30 in good health and CMV-seronegative. The chain couples TRBV18 to TRBJ1-2; D is unresolved. The CDR3 nucleotides read TGTGCCAGCTCACCACCCCGGGAGGTGATGAATGGTTACACCTTC. Translated, it gives CASSPPREVMNGYTF.